This TCR beta chain was sequenced for a study of shared clonotypes between healthy human individuals. The study's findings and limits: Blood was the sole source, and tissue repertoires probably differ. The rarefaction results pointed to incomplete sorted-subset sequencing despite large depth.

The V gene lost 3 bases and the J gene lost 9 bases, with 12 bases spanning the gap. Germline V gene lookup returns CDR1 LNHDA and CDR2 SQIVND (reference sequence). This CDR3 contains 13 residues. Concerning this clone itself: Its antigen is not known.

Researchers divided each subset's genomic DNA evenly across several immunoSEQ plates. Only in-frame clones appear in the TCRdb table, and some are missing; sequencing was by immunoSEQ multiplex PCR. The table has over 1.4 million clones, roughly 96% seen once. From CD4+ cells came CD45RA+ naive and CD45RA-negative memory subsets. The gene calls are TRBV19 and TRBJ2-1; D remains unclear. Material for sequencing was naive CD4+ T cells sorted from blood. Noted subset: CD45RA+ positively selected. This TCR derives from a man under 40 in good health. The CDR3 protein is CASSMNLVSEQFF. The CDR3 DNA reads TGTGCCAGTAGTATGAACCTGGTTTCTGAGCAGTTCTTC.